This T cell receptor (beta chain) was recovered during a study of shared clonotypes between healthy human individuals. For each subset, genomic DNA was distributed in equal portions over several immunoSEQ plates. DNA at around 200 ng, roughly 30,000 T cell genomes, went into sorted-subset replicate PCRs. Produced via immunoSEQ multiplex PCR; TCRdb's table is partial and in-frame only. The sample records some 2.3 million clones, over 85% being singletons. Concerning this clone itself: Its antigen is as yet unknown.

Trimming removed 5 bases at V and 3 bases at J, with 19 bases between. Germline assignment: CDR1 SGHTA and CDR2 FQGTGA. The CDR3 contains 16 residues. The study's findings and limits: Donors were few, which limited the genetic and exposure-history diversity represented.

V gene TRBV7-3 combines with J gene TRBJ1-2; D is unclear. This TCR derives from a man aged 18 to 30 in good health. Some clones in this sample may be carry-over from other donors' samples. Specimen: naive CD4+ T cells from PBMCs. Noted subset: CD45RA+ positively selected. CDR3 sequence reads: CASSPNALRSDYGYTF. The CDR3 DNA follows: TGTGCCAGCAGCCCTAATGCCCTCCGCTCGGACTATGGCTACACCTTC.